This passage covers 6 T cell receptor beta chains from one sample sequenced in a study of T cell repertoires in cytomegalovirus infection. MiXCR, run by TCRdb on the reads, gives a single entry per CDR3 protein. The data hold 150,000 to 190,000 distinct CDR3 sequences, with 23% observed a single time. Sequencing input: PBMCs. These receptors were collected from a human donor in good health (CMV status not recorded). Some clones in this sample may be carry-over from other donors' samples.

In the case of this clonotype: A much bigger clone sits one base away, suggesting this may be a read error. The V and J genes are TRBV7-3 and TRBJ1-5; perhaps TRBD1 as D (5 bases). The CDR3 consists of 15 residues. Germline CDR1 is SGHTA and CDR2 is FQGTGA. The CDR3 sequence is CASSLTGDSKQPQHF. The CDR3 bases are TGTGCCAGCAGCTTAACGGGGGATAGCAAACAGCCCCAGCATTTT.

This clonotype qualifies as medium-sized. The J gene is TRBJ2-2, the V gene TRBV7-2, with 7 bases fitting TRBD2. Trimming removed 6 bases from V and 5 bases from J; junction bases left unmatched: 3. This CDR3 has 13 residues. Germline V gene lookup returns CDR1 SGHTA and CDR2 FQGNSA. CDR3: CASRSGATGELFF. The CDR3 DNA follows: TGTGCCAGCAGAAGCGGGGCGACCGGGGAGCTGTTTTTT.

This clonotype was counted ten times or more. The J gene is TRBJ2-2, the V gene TRBV7-2, with TRBD2 as a possible D gene (6 bases). Per germline, CDR1 SGHTA and CDR2 FQGNSA. Deletions cut 1 base from V and 1 base from J, with 10 bases between. This CDR3 spans 16 amino acids. This CDR3 reads CASSLGSGRNTGELFF. Written as DNA, the CDR3 is TGTGCCAGCAGCTTAGGTTCCGGGAGGAACACCGGGGAGCTGTTTTTT.

This clonotype was seen more than once but under ten times. This chain uses TRBV2 with TRBJ2-7; D is unclear. V was pared by 7 bases and J by 6 bases, with 10 bases between. The CDR3 runs 11 residues. CDR1 is SNHLY and CDR2 is FYNNEI in the germline V gene. CDR3 residues: CASNRDGEQYF. The CDR3 DNA is TGTGCCAGCAATAGGGATGGCGAGCAGTACTTC.

This clonotype was counted between two and nine times. The V and J genes are TRBV28 and TRBJ2-7; 11 bases align to TRBD2. Trimming cost V 5 bases and J 5 bases; bases outside gene matches: 8. The germline V gene has CDR1 MDHEN and CDR2 SYDVKM. The CDR3 is made up of 15 amino acids. The chain's CDR3 is CASSLLAGGSHEQYF. The CDR3 coding sequence is TGTGCCAGCAGTCTCCTAGCGGGGGGTTCTCACGAGCAGTACTTC.

Only a few counts were recorded for this clonotype. The chain employs TRBV7-3 and TRBJ1-2, with D hard to call. V was clipped by 2 bases and J by 5 bases, with 9 bases between them. This CDR3 has 13 amino acids. The V gene's germline CDR1 is SGHTA and CDR2 FQGTGA. The CDR3, as DNA: TGTGCCAGCAGCTTAGAGGGTGCATATGGCTACACCTTC. Protein sequence: CASSLEGAYGYTF.